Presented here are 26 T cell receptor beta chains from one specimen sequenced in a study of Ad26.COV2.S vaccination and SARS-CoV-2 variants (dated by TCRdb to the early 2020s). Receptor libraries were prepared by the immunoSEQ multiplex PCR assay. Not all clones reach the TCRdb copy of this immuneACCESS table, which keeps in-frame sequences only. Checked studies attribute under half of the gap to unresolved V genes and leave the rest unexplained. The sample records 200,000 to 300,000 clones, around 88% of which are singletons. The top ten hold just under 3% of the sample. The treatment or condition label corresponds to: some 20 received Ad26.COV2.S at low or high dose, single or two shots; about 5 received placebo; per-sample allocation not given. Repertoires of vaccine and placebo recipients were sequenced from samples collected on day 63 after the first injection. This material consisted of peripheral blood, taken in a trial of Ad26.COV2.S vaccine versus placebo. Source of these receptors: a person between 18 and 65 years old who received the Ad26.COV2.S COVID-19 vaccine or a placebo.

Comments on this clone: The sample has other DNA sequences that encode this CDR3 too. The CDR3 coding sequence is TGTGCCAGCTCCCCCAGCACAGATACGCAGTATTTT. This sequence encodes CASSPSTDTQYF. The rearrangement joins TRBV18 to TRBJ2-3; D is ambiguous. Germline lookup yields CDR1 KGHSH and CDR2 LQKENI. Trimming removed 6 bases from V and 0 bases from J, with 4 bases in between. This CDR3 is 12 amino acids long.

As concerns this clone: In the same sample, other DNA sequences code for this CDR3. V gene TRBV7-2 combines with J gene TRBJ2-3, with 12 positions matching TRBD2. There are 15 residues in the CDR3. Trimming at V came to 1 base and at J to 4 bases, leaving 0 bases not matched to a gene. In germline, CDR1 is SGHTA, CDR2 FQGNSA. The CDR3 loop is CASSLGLAGADTQYF. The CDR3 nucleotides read TGTGCCAGCAGCTTAGGACTAGCGGGAGCAGATACGCAGTATTTT. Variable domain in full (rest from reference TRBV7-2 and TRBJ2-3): GAGVSQSPSNKVTEKGKDVELRCDPISGHTALYWYRQSLGQGLEFLIYFQGNSAPDKSGLPSDRFSAERTGGSVSTLTIQRTQQEDSAVYLCASSLGLAGADTQYFGPGTRLTVL.

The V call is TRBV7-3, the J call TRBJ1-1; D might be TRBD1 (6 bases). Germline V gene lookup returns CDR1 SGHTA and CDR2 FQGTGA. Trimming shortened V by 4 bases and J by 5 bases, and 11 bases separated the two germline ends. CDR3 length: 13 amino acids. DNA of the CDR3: TGTGCCAGCAGCTCAAGGGGGACAACTGAAGCTTTCTTT. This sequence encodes CASSSRGTTEAFF.

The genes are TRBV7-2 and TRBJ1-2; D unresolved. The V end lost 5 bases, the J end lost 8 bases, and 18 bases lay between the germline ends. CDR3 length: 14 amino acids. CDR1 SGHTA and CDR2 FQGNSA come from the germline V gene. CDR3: CASSRRVVGGGYTF. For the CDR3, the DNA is TGTGCCAGCAGCAGGCGAGTGGTCGGCGGGGGCTACACCTTC.

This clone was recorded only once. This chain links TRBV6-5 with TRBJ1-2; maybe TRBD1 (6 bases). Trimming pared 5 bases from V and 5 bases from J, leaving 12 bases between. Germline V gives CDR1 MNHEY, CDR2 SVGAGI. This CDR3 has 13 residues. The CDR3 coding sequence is TGTGCCAGCAGTACTCTGGGGGCATATGGCTACACCTTC. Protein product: CASSTLGAYGYTF.

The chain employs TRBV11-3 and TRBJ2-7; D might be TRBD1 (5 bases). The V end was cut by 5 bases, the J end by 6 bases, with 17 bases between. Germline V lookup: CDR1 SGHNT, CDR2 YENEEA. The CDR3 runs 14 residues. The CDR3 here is CASSPHPQGGEQYF. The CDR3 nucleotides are TGTGCCAGCAGCCCACACCCCCAGGGCGGCGAGCAGTACTTC. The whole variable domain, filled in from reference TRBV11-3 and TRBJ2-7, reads EAGVVQSPRYKIIEKKQPVAFWCNPISGHNTLYWYLQNLGQGPELLIRYENEEAVDDSQLPKDRFSAERLKGVDSTLKIQPAELGDSAVYLCASSPHPQGGEQYFGPGTRLTVT.

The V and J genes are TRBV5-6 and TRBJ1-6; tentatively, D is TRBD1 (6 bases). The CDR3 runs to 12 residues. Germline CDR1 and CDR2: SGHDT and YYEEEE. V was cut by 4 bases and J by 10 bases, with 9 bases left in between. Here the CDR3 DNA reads TGTGCCAGCAGCAGACAGGTATCACCCCTCCACTTT. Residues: CASSRQVSPLHF.

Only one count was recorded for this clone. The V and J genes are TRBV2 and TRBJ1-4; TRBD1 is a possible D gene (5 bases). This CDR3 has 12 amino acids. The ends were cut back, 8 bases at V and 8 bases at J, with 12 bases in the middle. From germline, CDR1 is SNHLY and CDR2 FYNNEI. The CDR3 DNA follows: TGTGCCAGCGGGGCGGGACTAGAAAAACTGTTTTTT. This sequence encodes CASGAGLEKLFF.

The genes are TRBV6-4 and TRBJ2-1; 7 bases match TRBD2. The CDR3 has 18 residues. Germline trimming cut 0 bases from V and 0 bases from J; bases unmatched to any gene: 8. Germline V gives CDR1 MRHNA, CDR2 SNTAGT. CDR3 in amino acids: CASSDSGASGSSYNEQFF. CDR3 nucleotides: TGTGCCAGCAGTGACTCAGGGGCTAGCGGTAGCTCCTACAATGAGCAGTTCTTC.

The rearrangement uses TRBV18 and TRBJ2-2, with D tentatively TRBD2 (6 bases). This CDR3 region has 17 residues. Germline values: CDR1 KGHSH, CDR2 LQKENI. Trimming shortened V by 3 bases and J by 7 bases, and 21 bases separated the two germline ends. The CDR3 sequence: CASSPSTSGSLGGELFF. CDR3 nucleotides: TGTGCCAGCTCACCTAGCACCAGCGGGTCTCTCGGCGGGGAGCTGTTTTTT.

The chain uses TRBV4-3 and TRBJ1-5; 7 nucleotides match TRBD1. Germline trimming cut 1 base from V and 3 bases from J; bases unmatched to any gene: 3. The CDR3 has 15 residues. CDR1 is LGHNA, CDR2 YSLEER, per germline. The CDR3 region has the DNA TGCGCCAGCAGCCAAGTGACAGGGAACAATCAGCCCCAGCATTTT. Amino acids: CASSQVTGNNQPQHF.

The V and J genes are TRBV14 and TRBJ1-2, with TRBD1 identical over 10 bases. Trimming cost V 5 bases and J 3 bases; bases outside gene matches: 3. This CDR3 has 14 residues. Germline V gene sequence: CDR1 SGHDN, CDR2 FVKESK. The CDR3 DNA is TGTGCCAGCAGCGGGACAGGGGCACACTATGGCTACACCTTC. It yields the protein CASSGTGAHYGYTF. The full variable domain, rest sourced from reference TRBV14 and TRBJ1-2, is EAGVTQFPSHSVIEKGQTVTLRCDPISGHDNLYWYRRVMGKEIKFLLHFVKESKQDESGMPNNRFLAERTGGTYSTLKVQPAELEDSGVYFCASSGTGAHYGYTFGSGTRLTVV.

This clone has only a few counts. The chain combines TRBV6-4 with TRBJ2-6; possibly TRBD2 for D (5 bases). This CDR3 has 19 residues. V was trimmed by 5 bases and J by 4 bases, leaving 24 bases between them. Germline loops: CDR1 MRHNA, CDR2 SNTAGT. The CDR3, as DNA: TGTGCCAGCAGTCTTGAGGGCAGCGAAATCCGCTCCGGGGCCAACGTCCTGACTTTC. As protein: CASSLEGSEIRSGANVLTF.

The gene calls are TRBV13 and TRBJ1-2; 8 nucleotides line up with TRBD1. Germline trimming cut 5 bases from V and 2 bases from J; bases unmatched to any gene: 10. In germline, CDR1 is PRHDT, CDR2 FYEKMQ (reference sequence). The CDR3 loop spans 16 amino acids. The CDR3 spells CASSQETGDNNYGYTF. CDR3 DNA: TGTGCCAGCAGCCAGGAGACAGGGGACAACAACTATGGCTACACCTTC.

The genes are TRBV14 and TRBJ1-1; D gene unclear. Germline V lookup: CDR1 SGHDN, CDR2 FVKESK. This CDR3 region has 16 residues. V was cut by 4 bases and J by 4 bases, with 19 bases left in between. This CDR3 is CASSPRQVEGGTEAFF. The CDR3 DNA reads TGTGCCAGCAGCCCAAGGCAGGTCGAGGGAGGCACTGAAGCTTTCTTT. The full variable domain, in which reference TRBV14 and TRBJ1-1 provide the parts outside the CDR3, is EAGVTQFPSHSVIEKGQTVTLRCDPISGHDNLYWYRRVMGKEIKFLLHFVKESKQDESGMPNNRFLAERTGGTYSTLKVQPAELEDSGVYFCASSPRQVEGGTEAFFGQGTRLTVV.

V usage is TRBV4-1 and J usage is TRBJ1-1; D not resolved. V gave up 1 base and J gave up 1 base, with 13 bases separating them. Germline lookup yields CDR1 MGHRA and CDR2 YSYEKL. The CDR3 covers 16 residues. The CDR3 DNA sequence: TGCGCCAGCAGCCAAGGGTCGAGGCGAAGGAACACTGAAGCTTTCTTT. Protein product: CASSQGSRRRNTEAFF.

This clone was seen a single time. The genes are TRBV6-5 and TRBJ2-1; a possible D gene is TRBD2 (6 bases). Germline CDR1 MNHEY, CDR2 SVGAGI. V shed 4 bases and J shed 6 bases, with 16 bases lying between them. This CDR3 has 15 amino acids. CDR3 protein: CASSLLGTAANEQFF. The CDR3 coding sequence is TGTGCCAGCAGTTTATTGGGGACTGCTGCCAATGAGCAGTTCTTC.

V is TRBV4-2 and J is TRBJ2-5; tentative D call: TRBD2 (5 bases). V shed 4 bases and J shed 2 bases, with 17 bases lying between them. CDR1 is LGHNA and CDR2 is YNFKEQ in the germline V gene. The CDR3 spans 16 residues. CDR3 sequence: CASSPEVFGRQETQYF. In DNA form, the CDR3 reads TGTGCCAGCAGCCCCGAAGTTTTTGGGAGACAAGAGACCCAGTACTTC.

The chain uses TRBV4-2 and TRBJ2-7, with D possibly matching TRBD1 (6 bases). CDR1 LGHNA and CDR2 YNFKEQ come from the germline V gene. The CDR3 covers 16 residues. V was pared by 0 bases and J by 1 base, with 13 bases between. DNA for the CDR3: TGTGCCAGCAGCCAAGATAGGGACACACAGTCCTACGAGCAGTACTTC. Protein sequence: CASSQDRDTQSYEQYF.

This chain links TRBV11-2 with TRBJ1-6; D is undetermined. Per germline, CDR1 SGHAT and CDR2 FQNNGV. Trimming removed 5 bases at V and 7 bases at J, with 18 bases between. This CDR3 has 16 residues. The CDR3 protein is CASSPRFDADNSPLHF. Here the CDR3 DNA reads TGTGCCAGCAGCCCACGGTTTGACGCGGACAATTCACCCCTCCACTTT.

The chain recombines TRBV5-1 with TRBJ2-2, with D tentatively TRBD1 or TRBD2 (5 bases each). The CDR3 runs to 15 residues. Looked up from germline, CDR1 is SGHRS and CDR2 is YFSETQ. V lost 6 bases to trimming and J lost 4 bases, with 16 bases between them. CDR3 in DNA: TGCGCCAGCAATACTAGGCAGGGCGGCACCGGGGAGCTGTTTTTT. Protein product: CASNTRQGGTGELFF.

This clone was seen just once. The CDR3 coding sequence is TGTGCCAGTAGTCCCGGGGCAGGTTCGATTGTAGAGACCCAGTACTTC. It codes for CASSPGAGSIVETQYF. The chain uses TRBV19 and TRBJ2-5; D is tentatively TRBD1 or TRBD2 (5 bases each). The germline gives CDR1 LNHDA, CDR2 SQIVND (reference sequence). This CDR3 has 16 amino acids. V was clipped by 5 bases and J by 4 bases, with 20 bases between them.

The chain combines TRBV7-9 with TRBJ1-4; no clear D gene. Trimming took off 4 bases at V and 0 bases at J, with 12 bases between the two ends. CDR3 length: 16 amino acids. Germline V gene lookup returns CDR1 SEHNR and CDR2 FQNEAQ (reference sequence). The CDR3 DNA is TGTGCCAGCAGCTCAAAACGTCGGGCAACTAATGAAAAACTGTTTTTT. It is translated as CASSSKRRATNEKLFF.

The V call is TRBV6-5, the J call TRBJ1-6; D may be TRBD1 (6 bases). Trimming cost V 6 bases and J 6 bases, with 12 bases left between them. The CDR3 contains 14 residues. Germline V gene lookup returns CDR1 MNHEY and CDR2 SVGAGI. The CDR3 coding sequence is TGTGCCAGCAGGGGAGACAGGACTAATTCACCCCTCCACTTT. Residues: CASRGDRTNSPLHF.

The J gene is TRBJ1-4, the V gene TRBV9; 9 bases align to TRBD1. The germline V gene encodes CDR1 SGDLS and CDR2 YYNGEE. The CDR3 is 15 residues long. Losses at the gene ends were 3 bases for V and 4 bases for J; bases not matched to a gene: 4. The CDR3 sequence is CASSGDRAFNEKLFF. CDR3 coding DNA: TGTGCCAGCAGCGGGGACAGGGCGTTTAATGAAAAACTGTTTTTT.

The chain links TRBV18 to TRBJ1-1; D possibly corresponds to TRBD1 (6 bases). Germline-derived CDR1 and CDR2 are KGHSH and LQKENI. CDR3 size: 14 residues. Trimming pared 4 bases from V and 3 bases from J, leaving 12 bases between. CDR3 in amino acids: CASSHGTFDTEAFF. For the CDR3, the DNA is TGTGCCAGCTCACACGGGACATTCGACACTGAAGCTTTCTTT.